This T cell receptor beta chain was profiled in a study of cytomegalovirus exposure and HLA in healthy donors. In the study overall: Per a later analysis, the 666 first-cohort and 120 or so validation repertoires shared one platform. Study-level findings and limits: Reports showed the classifier diagnosing cytomegalovirus status with high specificity and sensitivity.

The germline CDR1 and CDR2 sequences are KGHSH and LQKENI. This CDR3 is built from 17 residues. Unmatched junction bases numbered 7, after V lost 3 bases and J lost 3 bases. About this clone: Its antigen is not known.

Using immunoSEQ multiplex PCR, the repertoire was profiled, and TCRdb retains in-frame clones only, with some absent. The sample has roughly 140,000 clones; about 88% are singletons. Sequenced material: PBMCs. This chain connects TRBV18 to TRBJ2-3; 12 bases line up with TRBD2. The TCR sequence derives from a man younger than 35 in good health and CMV-seropositive. The CDR3 is CASSPLRTSGVTDTQYF. Here the CDR3 DNA reads TGTGCCAGCTCACCCCTAAGGACTAGCGGGGTAACAGATACGCAGTATTTT.